A selection of T cell receptor beta chains follows, all from one sample in a study of blood T cell repertoires in COVID-19. Measured with immunoSEQ multiplex PCR; TCRdb has only the in-frame clones, and not every one. This sample has a few hundred thousand clones, with more than 70% found just once. Sequencing was carried out using peripheral blood. The receptors shown here come from a woman between 45 and 60 years old with acute or convalescent COVID-19. Each CDR3 is given with its conserved first and last residue. The D gene is left open where the match is weak. Size is omitted from some rows. Given values are once, few, many or a class for expanded clones.

v_call,j_call,d_call,clone_size,cdr3_aa,cdr3_nt
TRBV18,TRBJ2-7,-,-,CASSPSLIGEQYF,TGTGCCAGCTCACCATCGTTGATCGGCGAGCAGTACTTC
TRBV10-3,TRBJ2-3,-,-,CAISEKPGALSEYF,TGTGCCATCAGTGAGAAGCCGGGAGCCCTTTCTGAGTATTTT
TRBV5-1,TRBJ1-1,-,few,CASSAGTIYTEAFF,TGCGCCAGCAGTGCAGGGACAATCTACACTGAAGCTTTCTTT
TRBV2,TRBJ1-5,-,-,CASLQGGVDQPQHF,TGTGCCAGCCTCCAAGGGGGGGTGGATCAGCCCCAGCATTTT
TRBV21-1,TRBJ2-7,-,-,CAHDSICSYEQYF,TGTGCCCACGACAGTATCTGCTCCTACGAGCAGTACTTC
TRBV28,TRBJ2-2,-,few,CASSFRGANTGELFF,TGTGCCAGCAGTTTCAGAGGAGCGAACACCGGGGAGCTGTTTTTT
TRBV28,TRBJ2-7,TRBD1,-,CASTGTGTGHYEQYF,TGTGCCAGCACCGGTACCGGGACAGGGCACTACGAGCAGTACTTC
TRBV28,TRBJ1-5,-,-,CASSSVEYRQSQPQHF,TGTGCCAGCAGTTCGGTCGAGTACCGACAGTCTCAGCCCCAGCATTTT
TRBV28,TRBJ1-1,-,-,CASSLSGALMNTEAFF,TGTGCCAGCAGTTTAAGTGGGGCCCTCATGAACACTGAAGCTTTCTTT
TRBV29-1,TRBJ1-3,-,-,CSVQQFSGNTIYF,TGCAGCGTTCAACAGTTCTCTGGAAACACCATATATTTT
TRBV7-8,TRBJ2-7,TRBD2,-,CASSLVRTSGRLYEQYF,TGTGCCAGCAGCTTAGTCCGAACTAGCGGGAGGCTTTACGAGCAGTACTTC
TRBV21-1,TRBJ2-7,-,-,CASSPQVASGRLSSYEQYF,TGTGCCAGCAGCCCCCAGGTGGCTAGCGGGAGGCTAAGCTCCTACGAGCAGTACTTC
TRBV2,TRBJ1-6,-,many,CASKPQGGDSPLHF,TGTGCCAGCAAACCCCAGGGAGGTGATTCACCCCTCCACTTT
TRBV28,TRBJ2-7,TRBD1,-,CASISTFGTGGYEQYF,TGTGCCAGCATTTCCACCTTCGGGACAGGGGGCTACGAGCAGTACTTC
TRBV27,TRBJ1-4,-,-,CASSPQRGGTVSVSEKLFF,TGTGCCAGCAGTCCCCAACGGGGGGGGACGGTCTCCGTCAGCGAAAAACTGTTTTTT
TRBV7-5,TRBJ1-5,-,-,CARSLSGPWTGLEQPQHF,TGTGCCAGAAGCTTATCGGGTCCTTGGACAGGTCTTGAACAGCCCCAGCATTTT
TRBV5-1,TRBJ2-5,TRBD1,-,CASSLEQGARETQYF,TGCGCCAGCAGCTTGGAACAGGGGGCTAGAGAGACCCAGTACTTC
TRBV2,TRBJ1-3,-,-,CASSEQGIGNTIYF,TGTGCCAGCAGTGAACAGGGCATTGGAAACACCATATATTTT
TRBV29-1,TRBJ2-5,-,-,CSVDSAVGLRGETQYF,TGCAGCGTTGATTCCGCCGTCGGACTTCGAGGAGAGACCCAGTACTTC
TRBV7-3,TRBJ2-1,-,-,CASSLLVTDNEQFF,TGTGCCAGCAGCCTCTTAGTTACCGACAATGAGCAGTTCTTC
TRBV3-1/TRBV3-2,TRBJ2-1,TRBD2,-,CASSQVREVYNEQFF,TGTGCCAGCAGCCAAGTACGGGAGGTTTACAATGAGCAGTTCTTC
TRBV6-5,TRBJ2-1,TRBD2,once,CASSPGLYSYNEQFF,TGTGCCAGCAGCCCGGGACTATACTCCTACAATGAGCAGTTCTTC
TRBV14,TRBJ2-7,TRBD2,-,CASSQGLAEYYEQYF,TGTGCCAGCAGCCAAGGACTAGCGGAGTACTACGAGCAGTACTTC
TRBV3-1/TRBV3-2,TRBJ1-1,-,-,CASSQDPRVPEAFF,TGTGCCAGCAGCCAAGATCCAAGAGTACCTGAAGCTTTCTTT
TRBV9,TRBJ2-6,TRBD1,once,CASSAVTGVVGANVLTF,TGTGCCAGCAGCGCAGTCACAGGGGTTGTGGGGGCCAACGTCCTGACTTTC
TRBV15,TRBJ2-3,TRBD2,-,CATSRGLAGDTQYF,TGTGCCACCAGCAGAGGGCTAGCGGGGGATACGCAGTATTTT
TRBV28,TRBJ2-7,TRBD2,-,CASSYPIRLAGWADSYEQYF,TGTGCCAGCAGTTACCCCATTCGACTAGCGGGATGGGCCGACTCCTACGAGCAGTACTTC
TRBV25-1,TRBJ1-4,-,-,CASSGPSGANEKLFF,TGTGCCAGCAGTGGACCCTCGGGTGCTAATGAAAAACTGTTTTTT
TRBV5-6,TRBJ2-1,TRBD2,-,CASSLSSGSENEQFF,TGTGCCAGCAGCCTCTCTAGCGGGAGTGAGAATGAGCAGTTCTTC
TRBV5-1,TRBJ2-1,-,-,CASSLGSGGYSYNEQFF,TGCGCCAGCAGCTTGGGCTCCGGCGGGTACTCCTACAATGAGCAGTTCTTC
TRBV15,TRBJ1-5,-,once,CATSRVGGPQHF,TGTGCCACCAGCAGGGTGGGAGGGCCCCAGCATTTT
TRBV20-1,TRBJ2-7,TRBD1,-,CSAGQGPEQYF,TGCAGTGCTGGACAGGGCCCCGAGCAGTACTTC
TRBV29-1,TRBJ2-1,TRBD2,once,CSVEPGRPANEQFF,TGCAGCGTTGAACCCGGGAGGCCCGCCAATGAGCAGTTCTTC
TRBV4-1,TRBJ2-1,-,-,CASAHRVVNEQFF,TGCGCCAGCGCCCACAGGGTAGTAAATGAGCAGTTCTTC
TRBV27,TRBJ2-1,-,-,CASSRGSSYNEQFF,TGTGCCAGCAGCCGCGGAAGCTCCTACAATGAGCAGTTCTTC
TRBV28,TRBJ2-3,TRBD2,-,CASSSPSLAGVDTQYF,TGTGCCAGCAGTTCCCCCTCTCTAGCGGGAGTCGATACGCAGTATTTT
TRBV27,TRBJ2-3,-,-,CASSLSQAHTQYF,TGTGCCAGCAGTTTATCTCAAGCACATACGCAGTATTTT
TRBV9,TRBJ2-1,-,-,CASSVGSNNEQFF,TGTGCCAGCAGCGTAGGTAGTAACAATGAGCAGTTCTTC
TRBV5-4,TRBJ2-7,-,once,CASSLGDIYEQYF,TGTGCCAGCAGCTTGGGGGACATCTACGAGCAGTACTTC
TRBV4-1,TRBJ1-4,TRBD1,-,CASSQTPGQGGYNEKLFF,TGCGCCAGCAGCCAAACGCCGGGACAGGGGGGATATAATGAAAAACTGTTTTTT
TRBV5-1,TRBJ2-3,-,-,CASSFSSGSGTDTQYF,TGCGCCAGCAGCTTTTCTTCGGGTTCTGGCACAGATACGCAGTATTTT
TRBV27,TRBJ1-4,-,-,CASSFEGDREKLFF,TGTGCCAGCAGTTTCGAAGGGGATCGGGAAAAACTGTTTTTT
TRBV27,TRBJ1-1,TRBD1,-,CASSHPTGVNTEAFF,TGTGCCAGCAGCCACCCGACAGGGGTGAACACTGAAGCTTTCTTT
TRBV6-5,TRBJ1-4,-,-,CASSYSRGAEEEKLFF,TGTGCCAGCAGTTACTCCCGGGGAGCCGAGGAGGAAAAACTGTTTTTT
TRBV7-2,TRBJ2-1,-,-,CASSLVGLEQFF,TGTGCCAGCAGCTTAGTCGGACTTGAGCAGTTCTTC
TRBV29-1,TRBJ2-3,-,-,CSVDRGGGTDTQYF,TGCAGCGTTGATAGGGGCGGCGGCACAGATACGCAGTATTTT
TRBV2,TRBJ2-5,TRBD1,-,CASIPTGGETQYF,TGTGCCAGCATCCCGACAGGGGGGGAGACCCAGTACTTC
TRBV7-9,TRBJ1-5,-,-,CASSLGSQPQHF,TGTGCCAGCAGCTTAGGGAGTCAGCCCCAGCATTTT